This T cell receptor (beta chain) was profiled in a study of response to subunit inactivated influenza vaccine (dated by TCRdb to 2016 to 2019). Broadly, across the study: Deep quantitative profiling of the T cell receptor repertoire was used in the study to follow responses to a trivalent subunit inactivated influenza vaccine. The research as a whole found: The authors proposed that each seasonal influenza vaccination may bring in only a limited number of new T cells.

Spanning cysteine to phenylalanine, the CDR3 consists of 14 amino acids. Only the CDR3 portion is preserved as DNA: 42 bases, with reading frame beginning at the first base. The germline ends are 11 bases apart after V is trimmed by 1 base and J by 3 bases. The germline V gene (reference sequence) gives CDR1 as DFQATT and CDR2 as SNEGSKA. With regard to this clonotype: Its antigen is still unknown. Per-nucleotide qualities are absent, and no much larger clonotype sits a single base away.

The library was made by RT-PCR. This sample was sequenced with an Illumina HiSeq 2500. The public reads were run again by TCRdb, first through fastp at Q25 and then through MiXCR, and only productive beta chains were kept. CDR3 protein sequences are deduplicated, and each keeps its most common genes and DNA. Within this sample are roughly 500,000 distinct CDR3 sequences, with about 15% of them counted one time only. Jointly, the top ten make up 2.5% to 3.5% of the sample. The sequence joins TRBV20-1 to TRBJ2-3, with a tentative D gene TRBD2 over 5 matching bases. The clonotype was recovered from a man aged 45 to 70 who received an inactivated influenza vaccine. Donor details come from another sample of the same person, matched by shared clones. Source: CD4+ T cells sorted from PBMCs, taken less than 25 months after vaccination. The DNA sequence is TGCAGTGCTAGAGCGGGGTTGTGGACAGATACGCAGTATTTT. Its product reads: CSARAGLWTDTQYF.